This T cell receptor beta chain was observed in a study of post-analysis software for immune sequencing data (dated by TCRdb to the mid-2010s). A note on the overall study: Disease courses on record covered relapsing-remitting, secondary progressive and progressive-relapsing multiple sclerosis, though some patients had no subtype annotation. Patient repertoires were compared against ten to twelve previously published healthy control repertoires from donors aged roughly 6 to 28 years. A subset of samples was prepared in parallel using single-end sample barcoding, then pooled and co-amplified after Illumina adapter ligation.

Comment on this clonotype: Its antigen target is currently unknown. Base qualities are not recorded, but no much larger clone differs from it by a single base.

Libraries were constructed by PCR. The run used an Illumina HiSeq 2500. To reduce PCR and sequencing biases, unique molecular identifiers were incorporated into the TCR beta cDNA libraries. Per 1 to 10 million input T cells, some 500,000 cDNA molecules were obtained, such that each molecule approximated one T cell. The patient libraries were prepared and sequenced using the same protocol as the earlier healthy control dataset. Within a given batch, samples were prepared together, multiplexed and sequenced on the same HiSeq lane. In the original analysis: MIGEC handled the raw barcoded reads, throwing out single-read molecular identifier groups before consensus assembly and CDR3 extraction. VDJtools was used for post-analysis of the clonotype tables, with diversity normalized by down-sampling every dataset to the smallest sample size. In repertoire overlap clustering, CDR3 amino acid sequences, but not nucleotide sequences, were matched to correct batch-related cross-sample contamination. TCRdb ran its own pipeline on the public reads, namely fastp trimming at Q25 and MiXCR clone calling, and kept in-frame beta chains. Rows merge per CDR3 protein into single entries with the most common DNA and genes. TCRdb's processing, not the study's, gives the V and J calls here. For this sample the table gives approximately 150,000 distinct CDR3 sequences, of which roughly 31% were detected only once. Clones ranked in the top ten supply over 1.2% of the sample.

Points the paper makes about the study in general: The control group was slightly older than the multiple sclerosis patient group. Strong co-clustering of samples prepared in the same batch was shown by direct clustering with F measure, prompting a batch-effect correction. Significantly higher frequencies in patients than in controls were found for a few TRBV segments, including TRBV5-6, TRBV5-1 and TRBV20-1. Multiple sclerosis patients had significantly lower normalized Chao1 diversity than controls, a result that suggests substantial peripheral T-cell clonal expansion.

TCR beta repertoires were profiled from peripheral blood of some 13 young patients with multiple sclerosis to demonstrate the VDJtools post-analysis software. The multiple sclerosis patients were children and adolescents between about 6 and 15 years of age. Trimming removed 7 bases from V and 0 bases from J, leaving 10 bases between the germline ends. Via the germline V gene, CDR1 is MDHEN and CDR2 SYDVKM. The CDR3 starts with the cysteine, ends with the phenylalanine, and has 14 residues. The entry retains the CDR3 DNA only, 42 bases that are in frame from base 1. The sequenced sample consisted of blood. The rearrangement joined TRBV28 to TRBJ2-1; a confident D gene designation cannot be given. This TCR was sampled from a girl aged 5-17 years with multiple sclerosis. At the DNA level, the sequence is TGTGCCAGCATCGGGCAGAGCTCCTACAATGAGCAGTTCTTC. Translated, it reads CASIGQSSYNEQFF.